These T cell receptor beta chains were read from a single sample in a study of response to subunit inactivated influenza vaccine. In TCRdb, the RT-PCR reads were re-called with MiXCR into one record per CDR3 protein. The sample contains roughly 540,000 distinct CDR3 sequences, under 25% of which appear only once. These data are also associated with another study on T cells expressing NK-cell markers.

This specimen was CD4+ T cells sorted from PBMCs, taken 11 to 12 days after vaccination. The receptors derive from a man aged 50 or older who received an inactivated influenza vaccine. CDR3s include the opening cysteine and the closing phenylalanine or tryptophan. The order of the fields is D gene, V gene, clone size, J gene, CDR3 DNA, CDR3 protein. A D gene is named only where the DNA matches it firmly. Rows may omit the clone size; those that give it use once, few, many or a size class.

d_gene: .
v_gene: TRBV12-3/TRBV12-4
abundance: few
j_gene: TRBJ1-2
CDR3nt: TGTGCCAGCAGCTTGAAGACCGGCTATGGCTACACCTTC
CDR3aa: CASSLKTGYGYTF

d_gene: .
v_gene: TRBV18
abundance: once
j_gene: TRBJ2-1
CDR3nt: TGTGCCAGCTCACCAGACAGTGCCAGTATGAGTGAGCAGTTCTTC
CDR3aa: CASSPDSASMSEQFF

d_gene: .
v_gene: TRBV4-1
abundance: .
j_gene: TRBJ2-2
CDR3nt: TGCGCCAGCAGCCAAGAACTCTACACCGGGGAGCTGTTTTTT
CDR3aa: CASSQELYTGELFF

d_gene: .
v_gene: TRBV24-1
abundance: .
j_gene: TRBJ2-3
CDR3nt: TGTGCCACCAGTGATTCTAGGGGGGGGAGTACAGATACGCAGTATTTT
CDR3aa: CATSDSRGGSTDTQYF

d_gene: .
v_gene: TRBV5-8
abundance: .
j_gene: TRBJ2-4
CDR3nt: TGTGCCACTTCAATAGGTGGGGATAAAAACATTCAGTACTTC
CDR3aa: CATSIGGDKNIQYF

d_gene: TRBD1
v_gene: TRBV20-1
abundance: .
j_gene: TRBJ1-5
CDR3nt: TGCAGTGCTAGAGAGCCCCCGGACAGGGGAGGCAATCAGCCCCAGCATTTT
CDR3aa: CSAREPPDRGGNQPQHF

d_gene: TRBD1
v_gene: TRBV12-3/TRBV12-4
abundance: few
j_gene: TRBJ2-2
CDR3nt: TGTGCCAGCAGTTTAAGGACAGGTACCGGGGAGCTGTTTTTT
CDR3aa: CASSLRTGTGELFF

d_gene: .
v_gene: TRBV12-3/TRBV12-4
abundance: .
j_gene: TRBJ1-5
CDR3nt: TGTGCCAGCACCGGGGTCAATCAGCCCCAGCATTTT
CDR3aa: CASTGVNQPQHF

d_gene: .
v_gene: TRBV7-3
abundance: .
j_gene: TRBJ2-6
CDR3nt: TGTGCCAGCAGCTCCGGGATCACCGGGGCCAACGTCCTGACTTTC
CDR3aa: CASSSGITGANVLTF

d_gene: .
v_gene: TRBV20-1
abundance: .
j_gene: TRBJ1-4
CDR3nt: TGCAGTGCTATACAAGAAAAACTGTTTTTT
CDR3aa: CSAIQEKLFF

d_gene: .
v_gene: TRBV6-1
abundance: .
j_gene: TRBJ2-6
CDR3nt: TGTGCCAGCACGGGATCCTCTGGGGCCAACGTCCTGACTTTC
CDR3aa: CASTGSSGANVLTF

d_gene: .
v_gene: TRBV28
abundance: .
j_gene: TRBJ1-6
CDR3nt: TGTGCCAGCAGTTTAGTCCAGTCACCCCTCCACTTT
CDR3aa: CASSLVQSPLHF

d_gene: .
v_gene: TRBV11-1
abundance: .
j_gene: TRBJ2-1
CDR3nt: TGTGCCAGCAGCTTGCGCAGGGGGCAAAGCGGGAGTTACAATGAGCAGTTCTTC
CDR3aa: CASSLRRGQSGSYNEQFF

d_gene: .
v_gene: TRBV6-2/TRBV6-3
abundance: .
j_gene: TRBJ2-1
CDR3nt: TGTGCCAGCAGTCAATTCCAAAAGGCCCTTAATGAGCAGTTCTTC
CDR3aa: CASSQFQKALNEQFF

d_gene: .
v_gene: TRBV28
abundance: few
j_gene: TRBJ1-3
CDR3nt: TGTGCCAGCAGTGTCTCGGGTCTCGCGACTGGAAACACCATATATTTT
CDR3aa: CASSVSGLATGNTIYF

d_gene: TRBD2
v_gene: TRBV28
abundance: few
j_gene: TRBJ2-5
CDR3nt: TGTGCCAGCCTAGGGGCTAGCGGGGGATCACGGGAGACCCAGTACTTC
CDR3aa: CASLGASGGSRETQYF

d_gene: TRBD1
v_gene: TRBV5-6
abundance: few
j_gene: TRBJ2-3
CDR3nt: TGTGCCAGCAGCTTGCCCGACAGGGGAAGCACAGATACGCAGTATTTT
CDR3aa: CASSLPDRGSTDTQYF

d_gene: .
v_gene: TRBV7-8
abundance: .
j_gene: TRBJ2-6
CDR3nt: TGTGCCAGCAGCTTAAAAGTGTCAGGACAGTCTGGGGCCAACGTCCTGACTTTC
CDR3aa: CASSLKVSGQSGANVLTF

d_gene: TRBD2
v_gene: TRBV5-1
abundance: few
j_gene: TRBJ2-5
CDR3nt: TGCGCCAGCAGCGTCGGGACTAGTCGGTCGGAGACCCAGTACTTC
CDR3aa: CASSVGTSRSETQYF

d_gene: TRBD1
v_gene: TRBV7-6
abundance: .
j_gene: TRBJ1-1
CDR3nt: TGTGCCAGCAGCTTAGGGGGTGGAGGGGGCTCGGAAGCTTTCTTT
CDR3aa: CASSLGGGGGSEAFF

d_gene: TRBD1
v_gene: TRBV20-1
abundance: few
j_gene: TRBJ2-7
CDR3nt: TGCAGTTCTGGACAGGTGACCTACGAGCAGTACTTC
CDR3aa: CSSGQVTYEQYF

d_gene: .
v_gene: TRBV20-1
abundance: .
j_gene: TRBJ2-5
CDR3nt: TGCAGTGCTAGAATCGGCCAAGAGACCCAGTACTTC
CDR3aa: CSARIGQETQYF

d_gene: TRBD1
v_gene: TRBV24-1
abundance: few
j_gene: TRBJ1-4
CDR3nt: TGTGCCACCCCGGGACAGGGAGATGAAAAACTGTTTTTT
CDR3aa: CATPGQGDEKLFF

d_gene: .
v_gene: TRBV29-1
abundance: .
j_gene: TRBJ2-3
CDR3nt: TGCAGCGTTGCAGGGTCAGATACGCAGTATTTT
CDR3aa: CSVAGSDTQYF

d_gene: .
v_gene: TRBV28
abundance: .
j_gene: TRBJ2-1
CDR3nt: TGTGCCAGCAGGCGACTCTGGAGCTCCTACAATGAGCAGTTCTTC
CDR3aa: CASRRLWSSYNEQFF

d_gene: TRBD1
v_gene: TRBV7-2
abundance: few
j_gene: TRBJ1-2
CDR3nt: TGTGCCAGCAGCTCGCGGACAGGAGCCTATGGCTACACCTTC
CDR3aa: CASSSRTGAYGYTF

d_gene: TRBD2
v_gene: TRBV7-6
abundance: few
j_gene: TRBJ2-3
CDR3nt: TGTGCCAGCAGTCCTTTAGCGGGGGGGATGACAGATACGCAGTATTTT
CDR3aa: CASSPLAGGMTDTQYF

d_gene: TRBD2
v_gene: TRBV7-2
abundance: .
j_gene: TRBJ2-1
CDR3nt: TGTGCCAGCAGCTTATATGGTAGCGGGACACCACCAGGTGAGCAGTTCTTC
CDR3aa: CASSLYGSGTPPGEQFF

d_gene: .
v_gene: TRBV20-1
abundance: .
j_gene: TRBJ1-3
CDR3nt: TGCAGTGCTTACAGCTCTGGAAACACCATATATTTT
CDR3aa: CSAYSSGNTIYF

d_gene: .
v_gene: TRBV6-2/TRBV6-3
abundance: .
j_gene: TRBJ2-1
CDR3nt: TGTGCCAGCAGTTACCCGACTCGCGACAATGAGCAGTTCTTC
CDR3aa: CASSYPTRDNEQFF

d_gene: .
v_gene: TRBV6-2/TRBV6-3
abundance: few
j_gene: TRBJ1-5
CDR3nt: TGTGCCAGCAGGGACAGCAATAGCAATCAGCCCCAGCATTTT
CDR3aa: CASRDSNSNQPQHF

d_gene: TRBD1
v_gene: TRBV5-1
abundance: .
j_gene: TRBJ1-2
CDR3nt: TGCGCCAGCAGCATCGGGACAGCAAACTATGGCTACACCTTC
CDR3aa: CASSIGTANYGYTF

d_gene: .
v_gene: TRBV4-2
abundance: .
j_gene: TRBJ1-6
CDR3nt: TGTGCCAGCAGCCAAGAACAGGCTTATAATTCACCCCTCCACTTT
CDR3aa: CASSQEQAYNSPLHF

d_gene: TRBD2
v_gene: TRBV12-3/TRBV12-4
abundance: .
j_gene: TRBJ2-3
CDR3nt: TGTGCCAGCAGGCCGGGGGGAAGCACAGATACGCAGTATTTT
CDR3aa: CASRPGGSTDTQYF